The 14 T cell receptor beta chains below come from one sample, sequenced in a study of shared clonotypes between healthy human individuals. Here immunoSEQ multiplex PCR was the method, and the copy in TCRdb shows in-frame clones only, minus some. The repertoire holds 600,000 to 750,000 clones, with over 60% as singletons. The sequenced sample consisted of memory CD4+ T cells sorted from blood. Subset given: CD45RA-negative fraction. These receptors were taken from a young woman in good health.

This clone was detected a few times. The chain carries TRBV4-1 and TRBJ2-1, with 11 bases fitting TRBD2. The CDR3 covers 16 residues. The V gene end was trimmed by 3 bases and the J gene end by 8 bases; junction bases not matched to a gene: 9. CDR1 MGHRA and CDR2 YSYEKL come from the germline V gene. The CDR3 nucleotides read TGCGCCAGCAGCCAGTCACTAGCGGGAGAATGGTATGAGCAGTTCTTC. This encodes CASSQSLAGEWYEQFF.

The chain has TRBV7-2 and TRBJ1-5; 7 nucleotides align to TRBD1. The V gene's germline CDR1 is SGHTA and CDR2 FQGNSA. This CDR3 is 15 amino acids long. The J segment lost 5 bases and the V segment lost 5 bases, leaving 9 bases of the junction unmatched. The CDR3 nucleotides are TGTGCCAGCAGCCGAAAGACAGGGAACGATCAGCCCCAGCATTTT. The encoded protein is CASSRKTGNDQPQHF.

This clone has a single count. The chain has TRBV2 and TRBJ2-1, with TRBD2 matching 8 bases. The V segment lost 5 bases and the J segment 8 bases; nucleotides outside the gene matches: 8. This CDR3 region has 14 residues. Germline V gene lookup returns CDR1 SNHLY and CDR2 FYNNEI. CDR3 amino acids: CASSKRELGDEQFF. CDR3 DNA: TGTGCCAGCAGTAAGCGGGAGCTGGGCGATGAGCAGTTCTTC. Variable domain in full (rest from reference TRBV2 and TRBJ2-1): EPEVTQTPSHQVTQMGQEVILRCVPISNHLYFYWYRQILGQKVEFLVSFYNNEISEKSEIFDDQFSVERPDGSNFTLKIRSTKLEDSAMYFCASSKRELGDEQFFGPGTRLTVL.

This sequence joins TRBV7-7 and TRBJ2-1; TRBD2 agrees at 9 bases. Germline CDR1 and CDR2: SSHAT and FNYEAQ (reference sequence). Trimming cost V 6 bases and J 4 bases; bases outside gene matches: 7. This CDR3 is 15 amino acids long. CDR3 bases: TGTGCCAGCAGTGAGTCTAGCGGGGAGTACAATGAGCAGTTCTTC. Its protein product is CASSESSGEYNEQFF.

The chain links TRBV5-4 to TRBJ1-4, with TRBD1 as a possible D gene (5 bases). This CDR3 comprises 15 residues. V lost 4 bases and J 8 bases, leaving 18 bases between the germline ends. Germline V gene lookup returns CDR1 SGHNT and CDR2 YYREEE (reference sequence). CDR3: CASSPHLGQGEKLFF. CDR3 nucleotides: TGTGCCAGCAGCCCCCATTTAGGGCAGGGCGAAAAACTGTTTTTT.

The V call is TRBV11-3, the J call TRBJ2-3, with 10 positions matching TRBD1. The CDR3 is 20 residues long. Losses at the gene ends were 5 bases for V and 1 base for J; bases not matched to a gene: 18. The germline gives CDR1 SGHNT, CDR2 YENEEA. CDR3: CASSRGGTGVSLFGTDTQYF. The CDR3 nucleotides are TGTGCCAGCAGCCGAGGTGGGACAGGGGTGTCTTTGTTTGGCACAGATACGCAGTATTTT.

The gene calls are TRBV11-2 and TRBJ2-1; TRBD2 agrees at 11 bases. Germline CDR1 is SGHAT and CDR2 is FQNNGV. This CDR3 is built from 15 residues. The V segment lost 5 bases and the J segment 3 bases; nucleotides outside the gene matches: 3. For the CDR3, the DNA is TGTGCCAGCAGCACGCTAGCGGGAGGCTACAATGAGCAGTTCTTC. As protein: CASSTLAGGYNEQFF.

The chain uses TRBV11-2 and TRBJ2-1; weak D call: TRBD1 (6 bases). Germline V gives CDR1 SGHAT, CDR2 FQNNGV. The CDR3 consists of 15 residues. Trimming took 4 bases from V and 8 from J, leaving 18 bases between them. The CDR3: CASSSGQTPHDEQFF. In DNA form, the CDR3 reads TGTGCCAGCAGCTCCGGACAGACGCCCCACGATGAGCAGTTCTTC.

V gene TRBV29-1 combines with J gene TRBJ2-5; TRBD2 matches at 7 bases. The J call may be faulty, since TRBJ2-7 better matches the DNA end. Germline V gene data show CDR1 as SQVTM and CDR2 as ANQGSEA. This CDR3 comprises 14 residues. For the CDR3, the DNA is TGCAGCGTTCGTGAGGGCGGGAGTTTCTACGAGCAGTACTTC. Its protein is CSVREGGSFYEQYF.

The chain links TRBV2 to TRBJ1-2; maybe TRBD1 (5 bases). Trimming stripped 3 bases from V and 8 bases from J, with 10 bases between. Germline CDR1 and CDR2: SNHLY and FYNNEI. This CDR3 region has 12 residues. The CDR3 nucleotides are TGTGCCAGCAGTGACAGGGCGGGAGGCTACACCTTC. Protein product: CASSDRAGGYTF.

CDR3 sequence: CASSRTTTLEQFF. CDR3 DNA: TGTGCCAGCAGCCGCACGACCACACTTGAGCAGTTCTTC. This chain uses TRBV14 with TRBJ2-1, with D unresolved. Germline lookup yields CDR1 SGHDN and CDR2 FVKESK. This CDR3 has 13 residues. Between the trimmed V and J ends, which lost 4 bases and 9 bases, there was a span of 13 bases.

The CDR3 loop reads CASSGPMSYNEQFF. Written as DNA, the CDR3 is TGTGCCAGCAGTGGGCCAATGTCCTACAATGAGCAGTTCTTC. The rearrangement joins TRBV2 to TRBJ2-1; D ambiguous. Germline lookup yields CDR1 SNHLY and CDR2 FYNNEI. The V end lost 4 bases, the J end lost 1 base, and 8 bases lay between the germline ends. This CDR3 has 14 residues.

The V call is TRBV4-1, the J call TRBJ2-7; tentative D call: TRBD2 (5 bases). V lost 0 bases, J lost 5 bases, and 20 bases lay in between. Germline V gene lookup returns CDR1 MGHRA and CDR2 YSYEKL. This CDR3 has 17 amino acids. In DNA form, the CDR3 reads TGCGCCAGCAGCCAAGAGAGGGTCGTCGCTACTTTCCACGAGCAGTACTTC. As protein: CASSQERVVATFHEQYF.

This clone came up a few times. The rearrangement joins TRBV28 to TRBJ1-3, with 9 bases lining up with TRBD1. V dropped 6 bases and J dropped 1; count of bases not matched to a gene: 10. CDR1 and CDR2 from the germline V gene are MDHEN and SYDVKM. This CDR3 spans 17 amino acids. The DNA for the CDR3 is TGTGCCAGCAGGGACAGGGGTTTGGGTAGGTCTGGAAACACCATATATTTT. Amino acid sequence: CASRDRGLGRSGNTIYF.